This T cell receptor (beta chain) was profiled in a study of blood T cell repertoires in COVID-19. The CDR3 is 11 residues long. From germline, CDR1 is GTSNPN and CDR2 SVGIG (reference sequence). The J segment lost 9 bases and the V segment lost 2 bases, leaving 3 bases of the junction unmatched. The data were produced by immunoSEQ multiplex PCR, yet TCRdb's version contains in-frame clones alone and is incomplete. The sample lists roughly 76,000 clones; approximately 90% were seen once. Sequencing used peripheral blood. The TCR comes from a man aged 70 or older with active or convalescent COVID-19. The chain couples TRBV30 to TRBJ2-7; TRBD1 matches 8 bases. CDR3 region: CAWSPGTGQYF. For the CDR3, the DNA is TGTGCCTGGAGTCCAGGGACAGGGCAGTACTTC.